This T cell receptor (beta chain) was sequenced during a study of PD-1 blockade in classical Hodgkin lymphoma. Study-wide results and limits: Compared with healthy donors, newly diagnosed patients reportedly showed lower baseline TCR diversity.

Turning to this clone: Its antigen is as yet unknown.

Measured with immunoSEQ multiplex PCR; TCRdb has only the in-frame clones, and not every one. The profile shows about 9,700 clones, approximately 81% of them singletons. The sample's time point: cycle 4 day 1 (C4D1), after more than five weeks of nivolumab. Every patient experienced relapse after autologous stem cell transplantation, and brentuximab vedotin exposure varied. Negative magnetic selection isolated CD4+ T cells from thawed PBMCs. This CDR3 contains 14 residues. The J segment lost 8 bases and the V segment lost 1 base, leaving 2 bases of the junction unmatched. Germline V gene sequence: CDR1 KGHSH, CDR2 LQKENI.

The J gene is TRBJ1-4, the V gene TRBV18, with TRBD1 matching over 9 bases. The clonotype comes from a human donor with classical Hodgkin lymphoma. Sequences were derived from CD4+ T cells from blood, sampled before the fourth cycle of nivolumab. CDR3 sequence: CASSPRGTGEKLFF. The CDR3 region has the DNA TGTGCCAGCTCACCACGGGGGACAGGGGAAAAACTGTTTTTT. The entire variable domain, with the rest obtained from reference TRBV18 and TRBJ1-4, is as follows: NAGVMQNPRHLVRRRGQEARLRCSPMKGHSHVYWYRQLPEEGLKFMVYLQKENIIDESGMPKERFSAEFPKEGPSILRIQQVVRGDSAAYFCASSPRGTGEKLFFGSGTQLSVL.